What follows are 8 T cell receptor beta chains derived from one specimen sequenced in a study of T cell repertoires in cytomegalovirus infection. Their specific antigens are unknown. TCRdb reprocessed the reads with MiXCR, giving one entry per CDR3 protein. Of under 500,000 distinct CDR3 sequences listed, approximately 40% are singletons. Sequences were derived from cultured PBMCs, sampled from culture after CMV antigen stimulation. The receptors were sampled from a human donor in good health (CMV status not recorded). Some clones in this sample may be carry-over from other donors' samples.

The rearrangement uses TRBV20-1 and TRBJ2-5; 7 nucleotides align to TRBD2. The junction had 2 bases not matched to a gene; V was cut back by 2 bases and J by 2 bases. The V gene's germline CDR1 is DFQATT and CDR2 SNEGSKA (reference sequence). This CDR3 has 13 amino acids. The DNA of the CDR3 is TGCAGTGCTAGATGGGGGGGTCAAGAGACCCAGTACTTC. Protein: CSARWGGQETQYF.

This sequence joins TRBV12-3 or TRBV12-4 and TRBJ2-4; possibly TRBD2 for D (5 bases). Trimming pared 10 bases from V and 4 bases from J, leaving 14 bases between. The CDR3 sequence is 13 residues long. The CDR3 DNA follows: TGTGCCACCGGTGGACTCGCGAAAAACATTCAGTACTTC. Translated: CATGGLAKNIQYF.

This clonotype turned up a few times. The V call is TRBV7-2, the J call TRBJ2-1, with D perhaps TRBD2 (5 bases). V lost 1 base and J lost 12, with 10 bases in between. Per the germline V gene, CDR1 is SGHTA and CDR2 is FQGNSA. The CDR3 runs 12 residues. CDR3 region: CASSLDMGVQFF. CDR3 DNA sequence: TGTGCCAGCAGCTTAGACATGGGAGTGCAGTTCTTC.

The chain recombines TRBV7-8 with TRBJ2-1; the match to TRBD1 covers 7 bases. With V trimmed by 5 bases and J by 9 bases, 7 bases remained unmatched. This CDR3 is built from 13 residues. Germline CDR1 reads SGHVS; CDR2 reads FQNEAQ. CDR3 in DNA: TGTGCCAGCAGCACGTACAGGGGAAGTGAGCAGTTCTTC. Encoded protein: CASSTYRGSEQFF. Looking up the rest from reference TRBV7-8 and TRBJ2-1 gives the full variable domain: GAGVSQSPRYKVAKRGQDVALRCDPISGHVSLFWYQQALGQGPEFLTYFQNEAQLDKSGLPSDRFFAERPEGSVSTLKIQRTQQEDSAVYLCASSTYRGSEQFFGPGTRLTVL.

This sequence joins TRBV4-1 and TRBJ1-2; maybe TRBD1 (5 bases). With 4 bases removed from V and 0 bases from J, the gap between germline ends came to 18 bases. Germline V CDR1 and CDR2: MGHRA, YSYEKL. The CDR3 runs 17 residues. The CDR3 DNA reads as TGCGCCAGCAGCCTAACTGACACAGGAATGACTAACTATGGCTACACCTTC. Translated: CASSLTDTGMTNYGYTF.

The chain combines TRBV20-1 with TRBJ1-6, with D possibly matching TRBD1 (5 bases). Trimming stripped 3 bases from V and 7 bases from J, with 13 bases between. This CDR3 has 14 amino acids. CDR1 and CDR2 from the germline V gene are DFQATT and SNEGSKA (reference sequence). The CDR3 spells CSASPLGGNSPLHF. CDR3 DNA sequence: TGCAGTGCTAGCCCCCTTGGGGGGAATTCACCCCTCCACTTT.

The CDR3 nucleotides are TGTGCCAGCAGTTTCGAGAGGCAAGAGACCCAGTACTTC. Its protein product is CASSFERQETQYF. V is TRBV28 and J is TRBJ2-5; D is unresolved. Deletions cut 3 bases from V and 2 bases from J, with 7 bases between. The length of the CDR3 is 13 residues. Looked up from germline, CDR1 is MDHEN and CDR2 is SYDVKM.

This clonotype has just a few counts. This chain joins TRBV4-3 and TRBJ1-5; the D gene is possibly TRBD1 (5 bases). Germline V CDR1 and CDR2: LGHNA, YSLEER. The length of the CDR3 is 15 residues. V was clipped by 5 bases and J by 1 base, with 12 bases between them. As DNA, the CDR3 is TGCGCCAGCAGCATAGGGACTGGAAGCAATCAGCCCCAGCATTTT. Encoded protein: CASSIGTGSNQPQHF.